This TCR beta chain came from a study of radiation and T cells in renal cell carcinoma. About the research overall: Nephrectomy followed 15 Gy stereotactic body radiation by 4 weeks.

As for time point: blood 2 weeks post-SBRT. Regarding treatment: 15 Gy SBRT to primary tumor, nephrectomy 4 weeks later. The patient's renal cell carcinoma had clear cell pathology. Sequencing was performed with immunoSEQ multiplex PCR; in TCRdb, only in-frame clones are kept and a portion is missing. The data show 120,000 or so clones, with approximately 78% seen just once and approximately 2% held by the top ten. As concerns this clone: Its cognate antigen is unknown.

Overall study results and limits: No pretreatment tumor biopsies were available for baseline clonotypes. In blood, top tumor clones expanded by 2 weeks, shrinking by 4.

This CDR3 is built from 17 residues. Germline loops: CDR1 MDHEN, CDR2 SYDVKM. V lost 5 bases, J lost 7 bases, and 27 bases lay in between. The source is a woman aged 60-70 years with renal cell carcinoma. J is TRBJ2-7 and V is TRBV28; D is unclear. The sample consisted of blood, taken from a patient whose treatment included radiotherapy and nephrectomy. The CDR3 is CASSLPSAGVYSWEQYF. DNA for the CDR3: TGTGCCAGCAGTCTACCCTCGGCAGGCGTATACTCCTGGGAGCAGTACTTC. Based on the CDR3 plus reference TRBV28 and TRBJ2-7, the full variable domain is DVKVTQSSRYLVKRTGEKVFLECVQDMDHENMFWYRQDPGLGLRLIYFSYDVKMKEKGDIPEGYSVSREKKERFSLILESASTNQTSMYLCASSLPSAGVYSWEQYFGPGTRLTVT.